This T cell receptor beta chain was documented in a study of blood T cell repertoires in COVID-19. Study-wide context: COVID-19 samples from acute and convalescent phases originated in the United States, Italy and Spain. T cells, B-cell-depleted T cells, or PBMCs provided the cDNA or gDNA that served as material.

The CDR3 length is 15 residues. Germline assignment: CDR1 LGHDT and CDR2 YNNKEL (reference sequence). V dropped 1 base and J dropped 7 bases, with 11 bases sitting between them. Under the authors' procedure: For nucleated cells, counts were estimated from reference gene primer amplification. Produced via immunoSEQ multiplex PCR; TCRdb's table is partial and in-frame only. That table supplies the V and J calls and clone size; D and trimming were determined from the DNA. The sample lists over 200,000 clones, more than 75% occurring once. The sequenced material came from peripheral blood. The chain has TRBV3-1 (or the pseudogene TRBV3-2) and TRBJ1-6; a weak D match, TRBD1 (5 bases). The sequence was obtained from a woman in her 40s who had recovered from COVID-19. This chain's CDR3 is CASSQVPTGNSPLHF. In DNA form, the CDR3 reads TGTGCCAGCAGCCAAGTCCCCACAGGAAATTCACCCCTCCACTTT.